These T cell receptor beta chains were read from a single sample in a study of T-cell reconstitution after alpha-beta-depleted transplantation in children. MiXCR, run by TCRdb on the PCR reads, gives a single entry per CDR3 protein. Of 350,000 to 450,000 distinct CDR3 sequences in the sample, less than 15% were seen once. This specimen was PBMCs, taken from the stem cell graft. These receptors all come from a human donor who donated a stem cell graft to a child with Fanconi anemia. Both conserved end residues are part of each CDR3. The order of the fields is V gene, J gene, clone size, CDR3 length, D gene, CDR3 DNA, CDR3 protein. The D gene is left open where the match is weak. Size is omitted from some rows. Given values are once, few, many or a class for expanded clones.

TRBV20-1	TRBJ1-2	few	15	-	TGCAGTGCTAGAATCAGGGGTACATTGAACTATGGCTACACCTTC	CSARIRGTLNYGYTF
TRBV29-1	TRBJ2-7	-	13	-	TGCAGCGTTGCCAGGGTCGACACCTACGAGCAGTACTTC	CSVARVDTYEQYF
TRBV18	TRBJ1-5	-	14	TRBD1	TGTGCCAGCTCACCATCGACAGGGGGACAGCCCCAGCATTTT	CASSPSTGGQPQHF
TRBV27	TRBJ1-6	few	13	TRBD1	TGTGCCAGCACAGGGGGTTATAATTCACCCCTCCACTTT	CASTGGYNSPLHF
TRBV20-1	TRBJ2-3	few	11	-	TGCAGTGCTAGCCCGGCCGATACGCAGTATTTT	CSASPADTQYF
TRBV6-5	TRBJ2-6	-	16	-	TGTGCCAGCAGTTACTCTCCCGTCTCTGGGGCCAACGTCCTGACTTTC	CASSYSPVSGANVLTF
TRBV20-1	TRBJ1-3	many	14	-	TGCAGTGCTAGAGATCTGGGTACTGGAAACACCATATATTTT	CSARDLGTGNTIYF
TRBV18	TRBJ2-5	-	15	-	TGTGCCAGCTCACCAGGTGGAGGGAATCAAGAGACCCAGTACTTC	CASSPGGGNQETQYF
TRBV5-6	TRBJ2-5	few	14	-	TGTGCCAGCAGCTTGGGGCTCACCGGAGAGACCCAGTACTTC	CASSLGLTGETQYF
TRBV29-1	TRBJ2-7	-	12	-	TGCAGCGTTGAAACAGGAAGCTACGAGCAGTACTTC	CSVETGSYEQYF
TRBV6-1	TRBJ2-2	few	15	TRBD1	TGTGCCAGCAGTCAGACAGGGATGAGCACCGGGGAGCTGTTTTTT	CASSQTGMSTGELFF